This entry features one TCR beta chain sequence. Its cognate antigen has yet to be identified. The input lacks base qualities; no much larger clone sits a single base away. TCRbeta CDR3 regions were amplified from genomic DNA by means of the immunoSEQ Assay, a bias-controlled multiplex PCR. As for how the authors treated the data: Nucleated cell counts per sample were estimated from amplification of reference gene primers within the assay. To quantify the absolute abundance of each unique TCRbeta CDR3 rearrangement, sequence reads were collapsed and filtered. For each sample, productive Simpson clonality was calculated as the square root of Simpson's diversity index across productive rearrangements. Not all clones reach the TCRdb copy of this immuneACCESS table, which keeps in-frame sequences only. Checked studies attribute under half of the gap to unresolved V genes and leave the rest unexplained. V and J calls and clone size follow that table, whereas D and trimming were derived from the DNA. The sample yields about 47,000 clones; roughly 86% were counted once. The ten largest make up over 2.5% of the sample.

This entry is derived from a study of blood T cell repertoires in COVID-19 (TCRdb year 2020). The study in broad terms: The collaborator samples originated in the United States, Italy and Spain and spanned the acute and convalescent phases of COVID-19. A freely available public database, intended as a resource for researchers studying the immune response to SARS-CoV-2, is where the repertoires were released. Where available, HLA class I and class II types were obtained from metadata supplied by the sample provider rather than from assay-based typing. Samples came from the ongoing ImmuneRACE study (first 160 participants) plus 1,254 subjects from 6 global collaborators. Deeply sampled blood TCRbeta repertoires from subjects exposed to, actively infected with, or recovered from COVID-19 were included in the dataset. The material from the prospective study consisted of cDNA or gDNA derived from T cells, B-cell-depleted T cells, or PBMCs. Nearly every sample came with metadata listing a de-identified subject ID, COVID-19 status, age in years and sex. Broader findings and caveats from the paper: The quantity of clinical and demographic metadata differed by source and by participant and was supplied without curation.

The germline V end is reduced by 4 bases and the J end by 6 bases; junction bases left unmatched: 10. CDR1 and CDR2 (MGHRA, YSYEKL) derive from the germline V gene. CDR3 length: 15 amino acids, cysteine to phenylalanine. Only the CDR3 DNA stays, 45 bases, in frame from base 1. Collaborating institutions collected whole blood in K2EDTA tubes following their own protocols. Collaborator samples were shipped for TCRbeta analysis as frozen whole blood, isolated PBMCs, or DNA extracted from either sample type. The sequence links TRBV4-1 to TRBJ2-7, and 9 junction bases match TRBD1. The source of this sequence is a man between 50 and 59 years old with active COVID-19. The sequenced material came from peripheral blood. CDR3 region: CASSPRDREDGEQYF. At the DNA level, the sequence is TGCGCCAGCAGCCCCAGGGACAGGGAAGATGGCGAGCAGTACTTC.